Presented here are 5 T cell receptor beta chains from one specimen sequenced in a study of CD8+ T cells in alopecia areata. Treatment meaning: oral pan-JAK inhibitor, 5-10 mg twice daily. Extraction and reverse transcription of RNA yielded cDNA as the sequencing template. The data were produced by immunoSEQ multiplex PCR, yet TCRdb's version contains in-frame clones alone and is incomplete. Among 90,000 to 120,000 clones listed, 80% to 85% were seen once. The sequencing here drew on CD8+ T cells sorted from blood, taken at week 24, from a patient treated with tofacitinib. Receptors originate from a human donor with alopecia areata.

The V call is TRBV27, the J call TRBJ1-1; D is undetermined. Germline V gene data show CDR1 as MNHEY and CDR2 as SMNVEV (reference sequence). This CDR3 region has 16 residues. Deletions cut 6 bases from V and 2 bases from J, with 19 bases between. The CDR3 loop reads CASSRIRTGGNTEAFF. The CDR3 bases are TGTGCCAGCAGCCGAATCAGGACCGGTGGAAACACTGAAGCTTTCTTT.

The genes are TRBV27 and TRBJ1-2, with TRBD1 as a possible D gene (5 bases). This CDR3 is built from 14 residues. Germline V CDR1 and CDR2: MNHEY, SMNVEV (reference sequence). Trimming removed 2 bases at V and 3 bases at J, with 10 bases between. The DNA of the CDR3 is TGTGCCAGCAGTTTAACCGCCAGGGACTATGGCTACACCTTC. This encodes CASSLTARDYGYTF.

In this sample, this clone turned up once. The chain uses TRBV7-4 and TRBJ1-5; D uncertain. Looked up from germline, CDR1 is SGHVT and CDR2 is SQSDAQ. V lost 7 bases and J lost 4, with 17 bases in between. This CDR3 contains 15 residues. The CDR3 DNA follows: TGTGCCAGCATCACAACAGCATACTCGAATCAGCCCCAGCATTTT. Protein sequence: CASITTAYSNQPQHF. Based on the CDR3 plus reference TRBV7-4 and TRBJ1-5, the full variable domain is GAGVSQSPRYKVAKRGRDVALRCDSISGHVTLYWYRQTLGQGSEVLTYSQSDAQRDKSGRPSGRFSAERPERSVSTLKIQRTEQGDSAVYLCASITTAYSNQPQHFGDGTRLSIL.

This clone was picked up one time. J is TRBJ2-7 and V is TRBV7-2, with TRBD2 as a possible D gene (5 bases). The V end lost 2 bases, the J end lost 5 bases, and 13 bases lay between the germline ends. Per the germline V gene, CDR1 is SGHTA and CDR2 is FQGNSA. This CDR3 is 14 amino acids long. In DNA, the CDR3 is TGTGCCAGCAGCTTACAGGAGGCGTTGGACGAGCAGTACTTC. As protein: CASSLQEALDEQYF.

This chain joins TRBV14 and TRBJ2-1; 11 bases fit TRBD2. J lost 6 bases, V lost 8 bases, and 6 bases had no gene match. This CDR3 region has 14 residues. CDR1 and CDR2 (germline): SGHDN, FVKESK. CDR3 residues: CASHPGTSGNEQFF. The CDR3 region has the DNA TGTGCCAGCCACCCCGGGACTAGCGGCAATGAGCAGTTCTTC. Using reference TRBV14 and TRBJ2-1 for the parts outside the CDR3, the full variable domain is EAGVTQFPSHSVIEKGQTVTLRCDPISGHDNLYWYRRVMGKEIKFLLHFVKESKQDESGMPNNRFLAERTGGTYSTLKVQPAELEDSGVYFCASHPGTSGNEQFFGPGTRLTVL.